The rows below give T cell receptor beta chains drawn from one sample of a study of cytomegalovirus exposure and HLA in healthy donors. Repertoires were generated with immunoSEQ multiplex PCR, while TCRdb's copy carries only in-frame clones and drops some. Its clone listing holds 50,000 to 80,000 clones. The material sequenced was PBMCs. The receptor set was obtained from a woman aged 18-29 years in good health and CMV-seronegative. Each CDR3 is given with its conserved first and last residue. Fields, in order: CDR3 protein, CDR3 DNA, D gene, V gene, J gene. D genes are given only for firm matches.

CDR3aa: CASSLGQAHGYTF
CDR3nt: TGTGCCAGCAGCTTAGGACAGGCCCATGGCTACACCTTC
d_gene: NA
v_gene: TRBV13
j_gene: TRBJ1-2

CDR3aa: CASNAGGGEKLFF
CDR3nt: TGTGCCAGTAACGCCGGGGGAGGTGAAAAACTGTTTTTT
d_gene: NA
v_gene: TRBV5-4
j_gene: TRBJ1-4

CDR3aa: CATRGQYNSPLHF
CDR3nt: TGTGCTACGAGGGGGCAATATAATTCACCCCTCCACTTT
d_gene: TRBD1
v_gene: TRBV30
j_gene: TRBJ1-6

CDR3aa: CASSKDSNNEQFF
CDR3nt: TGTGCCAGCAGCAAGGACAGCAACAATGAGCAGTTCTTC
d_gene: NA
v_gene: TRBV6-5
j_gene: TRBJ2-1

CDR3aa: CASSQELTGTGSYEQYF
CDR3nt: TGTGCCAGCAGCCAAGAATTAACCGGGACAGGGTCCTACGAGCAGTACTTC
d_gene: TRBD1
v_gene: TRBV4-2
j_gene: TRBJ2-7

CDR3aa: CASSEADRGGYGYTF
CDR3nt: TGTGCCAGCAGTGAAGCGGACAGGGGAGGGTATGGCTACACCTTC
d_gene: TRBD1
v_gene: TRBV6-1
j_gene: TRBJ1-2

CDR3aa: CASRQGSSGYTF
CDR3nt: TGCGCCAGCAGGCAGGGAAGTTCTGGCTACACCTTC
d_gene: NA
v_gene: TRBV5-1
j_gene: TRBJ1-2

CDR3aa: CASSPGQGALDQPQHF
CDR3nt: TGCGCCAGCAGCCCCGGACAGGGGGCCCTTGATCAGCCCCAGCATTTT
d_gene: TRBD1
v_gene: TRBV5-1
j_gene: TRBJ1-5

CDR3aa: CASSVEVRERETQYF
CDR3nt: TGTGCCAGCAGCGTAGAAGTCCGGGAAAGAGAGACCCAGTACTTC
d_gene: NA
v_gene: TRBV9
j_gene: TRBJ2-5

CDR3aa: CASSLVLDSDNEQFF
CDR3nt: TGTGCCAGCAGCCTAGTATTGGACTCCGACAATGAGCAGTTCTTC
d_gene: NA
v_gene: TRBV7-6
j_gene: TRBJ2-1

CDR3aa: CASSKDTGNTIYF
CDR3nt: TGTGCCAGCAGTAAGGACACTGGAAACACCATATATTTT
d_gene: NA
v_gene: TRBV6-5
j_gene: TRBJ1-3

CDR3aa: CASSFWGQGDGYTF
CDR3nt: TGCGCCAGCAGCTTTTGGGGTCAGGGCGATGGCTACACCTTC
d_gene: NA
v_gene: TRBV5-1
j_gene: TRBJ1-2

CDR3aa: CASSSPRGNTEAFF
CDR3nt: TGTGCCAGCAGCTCCCCCAGGGGGAACACTGAAGCTTTCTTT
d_gene: NA
v_gene: TRBV5-4
j_gene: TRBJ1-1

CDR3aa: CASSQDLAGELFF
CDR3nt: TGTGCCAGCAGCCAAGACCTGGCTGGGGAGCTGTTTTTT
d_gene: NA
v_gene: TRBV14
j_gene: TRBJ2-2

CDR3aa: CASRRGTGVMNTEAFF
CDR3nt: TGTGCCAGTAGAAGAGGGACAGGAGTAATGAACACTGAAGCTTTCTTT
d_gene: TRBD1
v_gene: TRBV19
j_gene: TRBJ1-1

CDR3aa: CASSKRLAASYEQYF
CDR3nt: TGTGCCAGCAGCAAAAGACTAGCGGCCTCCTACGAGCAGTACTTC
d_gene: TRBD2
v_gene: TRBV6-5
j_gene: TRBJ2-7